One sample yielded the 18 T cell receptor beta chains listed below, sequenced in a study of cytomegalovirus exposure and HLA in healthy donors. PCR employed 60 Vbeta and 13 Jbeta primers. Some clones are missing from TCRdb's copy, which holds only in-frame ones; the method was immunoSEQ multiplex PCR. Of roughly 150,000 clones listed, 70% to 90% are singletons. The sequenced sample was PBMCs. These receptors all stem from a man younger than 40 in good health and CMV-seropositive.

The J gene is TRBJ1-1, the V gene TRBV19; 8 bases map to TRBD1. Trimming removed 7 bases from V and 2 bases from J; junction bases left unmatched: 6. The CDR3 contains 14 residues. Looked up from germline, CDR1 is LNHDA and CDR2 is SQIVND (reference sequence). The CDR3 bases are TGTGCCAGTAATTACAGGGGGATAAACACTGAAGCTTTCTTT. Residues: CASNYRGINTEAFF.

This clone was seen more than once but under ten times. The rearrangement uses TRBV7-9 and TRBJ2-1, with D possibly TRBD2 on 5 matching bases. The CDR3 runs 16 residues. V was cut by 4 bases and J by 7 bases, with 20 bases left in between. The germline gives CDR1 SEHNR, CDR2 FQNEAQ (reference sequence). The CDR3 region has the DNA TGTGCCAGCAGCTCCGCCGTGCTAGCAGGAATGAATGAGCAGTTCTTC. It translates to CASSSAVLAGMNEQFF.

The rearrangement uses TRBV19 and TRBJ1-2; perhaps TRBD1 as D (5 bases). V dropped 1 base and J dropped 2 bases, with 11 bases sitting between them. Germline lookup yields CDR1 LNHDA and CDR2 SQIVND (reference sequence). This CDR3 region has 15 residues. CDR3 nucleotides: TGTGCCAGTAGTATAGTCACAGGCGGCAACTATGGCTACACCTTC. Its protein is CASSIVTGGNYGYTF.

The gene calls are TRBV20-1 and TRBJ2-1; D perhaps matches TRBD2 (5 bases). CDR1 and CDR2 from the germline V gene are DFQATT and SNEGSKA (reference sequence). The V and J ends lost 4 bases and 8 bases respectively, with 6 bases between them. This CDR3 region has 10 residues. CDR3 loop: CSATEDEQFF. Here the CDR3 DNA reads TGCAGTGCTACGGAGGATGAGCAGTTCTTC.

V usage is TRBV6-5 and J usage is TRBJ1-5, with 7 bases matching TRBD1. This CDR3 contains 15 residues. The junction had 12 bases not matched to a gene; V was cut back by 6 bases and J by 7 bases. Germline lookup yields CDR1 MNHEY and CDR2 SVGAGI. Written as DNA, the CDR3 is TGTGCCAGCAGAATATCCAGGGGGTCGGGCCAGCCCCAGCATTTT. It encodes CASRISRGSGQPQHF.

The gene calls are TRBV19 and TRBJ1-5; D gene ambiguous. CDR1 is LNHDA, CDR2 SQIVND, per germline (reference sequence). The CDR3 has 12 residues. V gave up 5 bases and J gave up 4 bases, with 6 bases separating them. CDR3 sequence (DNA): TGTGCCAGTAGTTACGGGAATCAGCCCCAGCATTTT. Translated, it gives CASSYGNQPQHF.

The rearrangement joins TRBV5-8 to TRBJ1-1, with unresolved D. The CDR3 sequence is 15 residues long. CDR1 is SGHTS, CDR2 YDEGEE, per germline. V lost 6 bases and J lost 5, with 20 bases in between. CDR3 residues: CASIRRGLLDTEAFF. As DNA, the CDR3 is TGTGCCAGCATCCGCCGCGGCCTTCTGGATACTGAAGCTTTCTTT. Together with reference TRBV5-8 and TRBJ1-1, the CDR3 gives the full variable domain: EAGVTQSPTHLIKTRGQQATLRCSPISGHTSVYWYQQALGLGLQFLLWYDEGEERNRGNFPPRFSGRQFPNYSSELNVNALELEDSALYLCASIRRGLLDTEAFFGQGTRLTVV.

Written as DNA, the CDR3 is TGTGCCAGCAGTCCCCGAGGGGGCGTCCGGGGTGAGCAGTTCTTC. Amino acid sequence: CASSPRGGVRGEQFF. The V and J genes are TRBV27 and TRBJ2-1; 7 nucleotides agree with TRBD1. With V trimmed by 5 bases and J by 9 bases, 13 bases remained unmatched. CDR1 is MNHEY, CDR2 SMNVEV, per germline (reference sequence). This CDR3 contains 15 residues.

V is TRBV5-4 and J is TRBJ1-1; D unclear. The V and J ends lost 0 bases and 11 bases respectively, with 14 bases between them. The CDR3 runs to 13 residues. In germline, CDR1 is SGHNT, CDR2 YYREEE (reference sequence). CDR3 sequence: CASSLGPEVMAFF. In DNA, the CDR3 is TGTGCCAGCAGCTTGGGGCCCGAAGTAATGGCTTTCTTT.

The chain carries TRBV2 and TRBJ2-5, with no clear D. The CDR3 consists of 11 residues. The germline V gene encodes CDR1 SNHLY and CDR2 FYNNEI. V dropped 4 bases and J dropped 5 bases, with 5 bases sitting between them. The CDR3 coding sequence is TGTGCCAGCAGTGCCAGGGAGACCCAGTACTTC. Translating it yields CASSARETQYF.

This clone was picked up one time. The rearrangement links TRBV7-2 to TRBJ2-1; D is unclear. V lost 1 base, J lost 0 bases, and 10 bases lay in between. Germline CDR1 SGHTA, CDR2 FQGNSA. There are 16 residues in the CDR3. The CDR3 loop is CASSLGYLSSYNEQFF. As DNA, the CDR3 is TGTGCCAGCAGCTTAGGATACCTTAGCTCCTACAATGAGCAGTTCTTC.

This clone was observed a handful of times. The J gene is TRBJ1-4, the V gene TRBV6-5; 10 positions agree with TRBD1. Germline V gene lookup returns CDR1 MNHEY and CDR2 SVGAGI. This CDR3 contains 15 residues. V was pared by 5 bases and J by 7 bases, with 7 bases of the junction left unmatched. The CDR3 DNA is TGTGCCAGCAGTCCGGGACAGGGGCTTATTGAAAAACTGTTTTTT. Translating it yields CASSPGQGLIEKLFF.

The genes are TRBV7-8 and TRBJ2-7; 8 bases map to TRBD1. The germline V gene encodes CDR1 SGHVS and CDR2 FQNEAQ. Trimming removed 1 base from V and 2 bases from J; junction bases left unmatched: 4. This CDR3 is 15 amino acids long. The CDR3 loop reads CASSLEGTGPYEQYF. Here the CDR3 DNA reads TGTGCCAGCAGCTTAGAAGGGACAGGACCCTACGAGCAGTACTTC.

The chain combines TRBV7-2 with TRBJ2-7; TRBD2 matches 10 bases. Per the germline V gene, CDR1 is SGHTA and CDR2 is FQGNSA. V lost 6 bases and J lost 0; bases outside the gene matches: 11. The CDR3 is made up of 17 amino acids. CDR3 nucleotide sequence: TGTGCCAGCAGTTTGGGATTAGCGGGAGGCACCTCCTACGAGCAGTACTTC. As protein: CASSLGLAGGTSYEQYF.

The rearrangement links TRBV6-1 to TRBJ1-5; D may be TRBD1 (5 bases). This CDR3 contains 14 residues. V was trimmed by 6 bases and J by 5 bases, leaving 14 bases between them. Germline V CDR1 and CDR2: MNHNS, SASEGT. The CDR3 is CASRDSTWDQPQHF. CDR3 DNA: TGTGCCAGCAGAGACAGTACCTGGGATCAGCCCCAGCATTTT.

The V gene is TRBV28, the J gene TRBJ1-2; TRBD1 matches 7 bases. The CDR3 consists of 17 residues. With V trimmed by 5 bases and J by 4 bases, 16 bases remained unmatched. Germline CDR1 MDHEN, CDR2 SYDVKM. The CDR3 here is CASSPPGTDFMFYGYTF. CDR3 in DNA: TGTGCCAGCAGTCCCCCGGGGACAGACTTCATGTTCTATGGCTACACCTTC.

The rearrangement uses TRBV19 and TRBJ1-1; D might be TRBD1 (6 bases). Germline V gene lookup returns CDR1 LNHDA and CDR2 SQIVND (reference sequence). V lost 5 bases, J lost 1 base, and 14 bases lay in between. This CDR3 spans 15 amino acids. The CDR3 here is CASSLAGASNTEAFF. CDR3 sequence (DNA): TGTGCCAGTAGTCTCGCAGGGGCCTCGAACACTGAAGCTTTCTTT.

The chain has TRBV5-1 and TRBJ1-1, with a tentative D call TRBD1 (5 bases). Germline CDR1 is SGHRS and CDR2 is YFSETQ. This CDR3 has 14 residues. Trimming took 7 bases from V and 4 from J, leaving 17 bases between them. CDR3 sequence (DNA): TGCGCCAGCTCCGTGGAGGGGAGTAGCACTGAAGCTTTCTTT. Translated, it gives CASSVEGSSTEAFF.